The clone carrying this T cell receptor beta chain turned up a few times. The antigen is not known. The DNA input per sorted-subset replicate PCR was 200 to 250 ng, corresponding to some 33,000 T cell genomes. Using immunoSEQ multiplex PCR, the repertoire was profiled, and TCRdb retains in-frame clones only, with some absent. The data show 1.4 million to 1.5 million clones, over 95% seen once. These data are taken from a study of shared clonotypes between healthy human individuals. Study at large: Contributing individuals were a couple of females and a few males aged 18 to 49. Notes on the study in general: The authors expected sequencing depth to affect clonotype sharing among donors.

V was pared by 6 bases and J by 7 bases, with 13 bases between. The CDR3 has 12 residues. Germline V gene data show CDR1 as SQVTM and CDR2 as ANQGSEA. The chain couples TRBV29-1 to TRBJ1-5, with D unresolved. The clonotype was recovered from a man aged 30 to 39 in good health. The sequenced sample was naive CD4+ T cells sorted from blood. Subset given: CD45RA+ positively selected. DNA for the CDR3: TGCAGCGTCGACACAGCACGGCAGCCCCAGCATTTT. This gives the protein CSVDTARQPQHF.